Listed below are T cell receptor beta chains from one sample, sequenced in a study of vaccination effects on CD4 cells after COVID-19. Measured with immunoSEQ multiplex PCR; TCRdb has only the in-frame clones, and not every one. The sample includes around 66,000 clones, 70% to 85% of them seen just once. These receptors lack a known antigen. This specimen was CD4+ T cells from PBMCs cultured without peptide, taken after COVID-19 vaccination. These receptors all stem from a human donor who received a COVID-19 vaccine. Each CDR3 is given with its conserved first and last residue. The D gene is left open where the match is weak. Part of the rows lack a size; the others show once, few, many or a class for expanded clones.

TRBJ2-3 | NA | TRBD2 | 17 | TRBV24-1 | TGTGCCACCAGTGGTTTCAGAACTAGCGGAGACACAGATACGCAGTATTTT | CATSGFRTSGDTDTQYF
TRBJ2-5 | NA | TRBD1 | 13 | TRBV30 | TGTGCCTGGGCAGGGGGTTTCCAAGAGACCCAGTACTTC | CAWAGGFQETQYF
TRBJ2-3 | NA | NA | 11 | TRBV6-5 | TGTGCCAGCAGCAGGACAACGACGCAGTATTTT | CASSRTTTQYF
TRBJ1-1 | NA | NA | 12 | TRBV6-2/TRBV6-3 | TGTGCCACCAGCCAGGGATACACTGAAGCTTTCTTT | CATSQGYTEAFF
TRBJ1-2 | NA | TRBD1 | 14 | TRBV6-5 | TGTGCCAGCACCCGAGGACAGGGGAGCTATGGCTACACCTTC | CASTRGQGSYGYTF
TRBJ1-2 | NA | NA | 16 | TRBV19 | TGTGCCAGTAGGGTCGACCGGACCCTGGAGAACTATGGCTACACCTTC | CASRVDRTLENYGYTF
TRBJ2-5 | NA | TRBD1 | 17 | TRBV24-1 | TGTGCCACCAGTGATCCTTCCCCGGGACAGGGAAAAGAGACCCAGTACTTC | CATSDPSPGQGKETQYF
TRBJ2-5 | NA | NA | 16 | TRBV6-5 | TGTGCCAGCAGTTACGTGAGGGGGGCTGTTAGGGAGACCCAGTACTTC | CASSYVRGAVRETQYF
TRBJ2-5 | NA | NA | 11 | TRBV14 | TGTGCCAGCAGAAGATCGAAGACCCAGTACTTC | CASRRSKTQYF
TRBJ1-1 | NA | NA | 16 | TRBV11-3 | TGTGCCAGCAGCTTAGACGGGTCTGGGGGCCTCACTGAAGCTTTCTTT | CASSLDGSGGLTEAFF
TRBJ2-1 | NA | TRBD2 | 16 | TRBV3-1/TRBV3-2 | TGTGCCAGCAGCCCGGGGACTAGCGGGGGGGCCACTGAGCAGTTCTTC | CASSPGTSGGATEQFF
TRBJ2-2 | once | NA | 14 | TRBV6-5 | TGTGCCAGCTCCCCCGGGCGGAACACCGGGGAGCTGTTTTTT | CASSPGRNTGELFF
TRBJ1-6 | NA | NA | 16 | TRBV14 | TGTGCCAGCAGCCAAGAGGCCCGGCGGGGGGCTTCACCCCTCCACTTT | CASSQEARRGASPLHF
TRBJ2-3 | NA | NA | 14 | TRBV14 | TGTGCCAGCAGCCAAGAATTGCCTACAGATACGCAGTATTTT | CASSQELPTDTQYF
TRBJ2-1 | NA | NA | 13 | TRBV19 | TGTGCCAGTAGTAAAACTACGGGTTATGAGCAGTTCTTC | CASSKTTGYEQFF
TRBJ1-1 | NA | TRBD1 | 14 | TRBV6-6 | TGTGCCAGCACGGGACAGGGATTGAACACTGAAGCTTTCTTT | CASTGQGLNTEAFF
TRBJ1-6 | few | TRBD1 | 15 | TRBV11-2 | TGTGCCAGCAGCGAAAGACAGGGTCAAAATTCACCCCTCCACTTT | CASSERQGQNSPLHF
TRBJ2-2 | NA | NA | 16 | TRBV18 | TGTGCCAGCTCTCCCATGGGGCGATCGAACACCGGGGAGCTGTTTTTT | CASSPMGRSNTGELFF
TRBJ1-4 | NA | NA | 14 | TRBV29-1 | TGCAGCGTTGCGGGGGGGGAATGGGGTGAAAAACTGTTTTTT | CSVAGGEWGEKLFF
TRBJ1-1 | NA | NA | 11 | TRBV20-1 | TGCAGTGCCCGGACCAGGACTGAAGCTTTCTTT | CSARTRTEAFF
TRBJ1-2 | NA | NA | 12 | TRBV2 | TGTGCCAGCAGTGAAATAAGTGGTGGCTACACCTTC | CASSEISGGYTF
TRBJ2-2 | NA | TRBD2 | 15 | TRBV4-1 | TGCGCCAGCAGCCAAGAGGCGGGACTAGCGGGGGGAGTGTTTTTT | CASSQEAGLAGGVFF
TRBJ2-1 | NA | NA | 14 | TRBV15 | TGTGCCACCAGCAGAGGGGGGTCCTACAATGAGCAGTTCTTC | CATSRGGSYNEQFF
TRBJ2-5 | NA | TRBD2 | 17 | TRBV7-8 | TGTGCCAGCAGCTTAGCCGGAGCGGGGGCCATCCAAGAGACCCAGTACTTC | CASSLAGAGAIQETQYF
TRBJ1-6 | once | TRBD1 | 16 | TRBV4-2 | TGTGCCAGCAGCCCTCCGACAGGGGGCGGTTATTCACCCCTCCACTTT | CASSPPTGGGYSPLHF
TRBJ2-5 | NA | TRBD2 | 15 | TRBV27 | TGTGCCAGCAAGACTAGCCTACGATACCAAGAGACCCAGTACTTC | CASKTSLRYQETQYF
TRBJ2-1 | NA | TRBD1 | 13 | TRBV2 | TGTGCCAGCAGTTCGACAGGGGGCAATGAGCAGTTCTTC | CASSSTGGNEQFF
TRBJ2-3 | NA | NA | 15 | TRBV5-4 | TGTGCCAGCAGCTTTAGTACTTCTAGCACAGATACGCAGTATTTT | CASSFSTSSTDTQYF
TRBJ2-1 | NA | NA | 14 | TRBV24-1 | TGTGCCACCAGTGATTTGCTGGGTGGTAATGAGCAGTTCTTC | CATSDLLGGNEQFF
TRBJ2-6 | NA | NA | 17 | TRBV27 | TGTGCCAGCAGTTTTGGGGGGGCAGGGTCTGGGGCCAACGTCCTGACTTTC | CASSFGGAGSGANVLTF
TRBJ2-2 | NA | TRBD1 | 17 | TRBV19 | TGTGCCAGTAGTACCAATAGAGGGACAGGGAACACCGGGGAGCTGTTTTTT | CASSTNRGTGNTGELFF
TRBJ1-1 | once | NA | 18 | TRBV5-1 | TGCGCCAGCAGCTTGGACGGCCAAACCAGGCTCATGAACACTGAAGCTTTCTTT | CASSLDGQTRLMNTEAFF
TRBJ2-1 | NA | TRBD1 | 17 | TRBV18 | TGTGCCAGCTCACTACATACCGGGACAGGGAGCTACAATGAGCAGTTCTTC | CASSLHTGTGSYNEQFF
TRBJ1-5 | NA | TRBD1 | 14 | TRBV6-5 | TGTGCCAGCAGCTACAGGGGGATCAATCAGCCCCAGCATTTT | CASSYRGINQPQHF
TRBJ1-1 | NA | NA | 14 | TRBV19 | TGTGCCAGTATCAAGAGGGGAGAGAACACTGAAGCTTTCTTT | CASIKRGENTEAFF
TRBJ2-1 | NA | TRBD2 | 15 | TRBV4-1 | TGCGCCAGCAGACCAGCGGGGGGGCGTTACAATGAGCAGTTCTTC | CASRPAGGRYNEQFF
TRBJ2-2 | few | NA | 14 | TRBV9 | TGTGCCAGCAGCCCTGGGCCCCACACCGGGGAGCTGTTTTTT | CASSPGPHTGELFF
TRBJ2-3 | NA | NA | 14 | TRBV15 | TGTGCCACCAACGAGGGGGTAAGCACAGATACGCAGTATTTT | CATNEGVSTDTQYF
TRBJ2-5 | once | TRBD2 | 13 | TRBV9 | TGTGCCAGCAGCGCTGCGGGGGGAAAGACCCAGTACTTC | CASSAAGGKTQYF
TRBJ2-1 | NA | TRBD2 | 15 | TRBV7-2 | TGTGCCAGCAGCCCGTATGGGACTAGAGGCAATGAGCAGTTCTTC | CASSPYGTRGNEQFF
TRBJ2-4 | NA | NA | 16 | TRBV6-5 | TGTGCCAGCAGTTTAACAGGGGGCGGGGGGAAAAACATTCAGTACTTC | CASSLTGGGGKNIQYF
TRBJ2-5 | few | TRBD2 | 15 | TRBV6-6 | TGTGCCAGCAGCCGGACTAGCGGGGCCCAAGAGACCCAGTACTTC | CASSRTSGAQETQYF
TRBJ1-2 | NA | TRBD1 | 14 | TRBV5-6 | TGTGCCAGCAGTCGACAGGGAATCGTCTTGGGCTACACCTTC | CASSRQGIVLGYTF
TRBJ2-2 | NA | NA | 15 | TRBV5-1 | TGCGCCAGCAGTTTCCGACAGGAGAAGGACGGGGAGCTGTTTTTT | CASSFRQEKDGELFF
TRBJ2-5 | NA | TRBD1 | 14 | TRBV7-2 | TGTGCCAGCAGCTTATGGACAGGGGAAGAGACCCAGTACTTC | CASSLWTGEETQYF
TRBJ1-1 | NA | TRBD1 | 14 | TRBV3-1/TRBV3-2 | TGTGCCAGCAGCCGACAGGGGTTGAGCACTGAAGCTTTCTTT | CASSRQGLSTEAFF
TRBJ1-2 | NA | TRBD1 | 17 | TRBV9 | TGTGCCAGCAGCGTAAATTTAAGACAGGGGGACCTATATGGCTACACCTTC | CASSVNLRQGDLYGYTF
TRBJ1-2 | NA | TRBD1 | 14 | TRBV7-2 | TGTGCCAGCAGCGGAACGGACAGGGGCTCTGGCTACACCTTC | CASSGTDRGSGYTF
TRBJ2-3 | NA | TRBD2 | 16 | TRBV9 | TGTGCCAGCAGCATTAGAGCGGGGGGGAGCACAGATACGCAGTATTTT | CASSIRAGGSTDTQYF
TRBJ1-6 | few | TRBD1 | 14 | TRBV6-2/TRBV6-3 | TGTGCCAGCAGTGATGGGACAGGGCAGGCACCCCTCCACTTT | CASSDGTGQAPLHF
TRBJ2-5 | NA | NA | 13 | TRBV12-3/TRBV12-4 | TGTGCCAGCAGTGTGGACTGGGGCGAGACCCAGTACTTC | CASSVDWGETQYF
TRBJ2-5 | NA | NA | 13 | TRBV11-1 | TGTGCCAGCAGCTCAAACGGGGCAACGGCCCAGTACTTC | CASSSNGATAQYF
TRBJ2-3 | NA | TRBD2 | 15 | TRBV11-1 | TGTGCCAGCAGCTTAATGCGGGGGGGGTCAGATACGCAGTATTTT | CASSLMRGGSDTQYF
TRBJ2-2 | NA | TRBD1 | 15 | TRBV6-5 | TGTGCCAGCAGAACCGGGACAGGGAACACCGGGGAGCTGTTTTTT | CASRTGTGNTGELFF
TRBJ2-2 | NA | NA | 14 | TRBV6-6 | TGTGCCAGCAGTTACAGGGGGAACACCGGGGAGCTGTTTTTT | CASSYRGNTGELFF
TRBJ1-4 | NA | NA | 18 | TRBV6-1 | TGTGCCAGCAGTGGCCCGAGTCCGGGCGAAGGGTTTAATGAAAAACTGTTTTTT | CASSGPSPGEGFNEKLFF
TRBJ1-6 | NA | TRBD1 | 15 | TRBV19 | TGTGCCAGTAGTATCGGTGGGCAGGGGGATTCACCCCTCCACTTT | CASSIGGQGDSPLHF